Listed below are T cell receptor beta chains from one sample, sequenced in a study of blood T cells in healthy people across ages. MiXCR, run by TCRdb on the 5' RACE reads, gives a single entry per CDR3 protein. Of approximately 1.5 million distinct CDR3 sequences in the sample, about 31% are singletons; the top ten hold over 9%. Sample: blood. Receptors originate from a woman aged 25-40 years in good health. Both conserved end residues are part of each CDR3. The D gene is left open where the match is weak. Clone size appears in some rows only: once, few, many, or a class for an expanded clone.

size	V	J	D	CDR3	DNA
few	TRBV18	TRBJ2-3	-	CASSPKSRDRTDTQYF	TGTGCCAGCTCACCAAAATCCCGAGATCGCACAGATACGCAGTATTTT
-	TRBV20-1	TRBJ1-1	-	CSARGTGANTEAFF	TGCAGTGCTAGAGGTACGGGGGCAAACACTGAAGCTTTCTTT
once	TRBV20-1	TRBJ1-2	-	CSAFPGTNCGYTF	TGCAGTGCCTTCCCCGGGACAAATTGTGGCTACACCTTC
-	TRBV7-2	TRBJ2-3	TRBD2	CASSTRGREGLGTDTQYF	TGTGCCAGCAGCACCCGAGGGCGGGAGGGCCTCGGCACAGATACGCAGTATTTT
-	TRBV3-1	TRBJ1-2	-	CASSQEGGILTGNYGYTF	TGTGCCAGCAGCCAAGAGGGAGGAATTCTCACCGGCAACTATGGCTACACCTTC
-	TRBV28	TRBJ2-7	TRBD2	CASQRENYYEQYF	TGTGCCAGTCAGCGGGAGAACTACTACGAGCAGTACTTT
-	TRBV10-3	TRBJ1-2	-	CAIRWTVNYGYTF	TGTGCCATCAGATGGACAGTTAATTATGGCTACACCTTC
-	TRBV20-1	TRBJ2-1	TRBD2	CSARSASAWREEYNEQFF	TGCAGTGCTAGATCGGCGTCTGCTTGGCGGGAGGAGTACAATGAGCAGTTCTTC
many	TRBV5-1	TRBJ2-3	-	CASSSLGSPSTDTQYF	TGCGCCAGCAGCTCCCTGGGTAGTCCCTCCACAGATACGCAGTATTTT
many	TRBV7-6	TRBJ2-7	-	CASSLRQGGEQYF	TGTGCCAGCAGCTTGCGGCAGGGCGGCGAGCAGTACTTC
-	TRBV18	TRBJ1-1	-	CASTIGSQNTEAFF	TGTGCCAGCACGATCGGGAGCCAGAACACTGAAGCTTTCTTT
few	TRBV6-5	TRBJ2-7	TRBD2	CASRPGLGVEQYF	TGTGCCAGCAGGCCGGGACTAGGGGTCGAGCAGTACTTC
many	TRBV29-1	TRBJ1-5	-	CSVETHRDQPQHF	TGCAGCGTTGAGACCCACAGGGATCAGCCCCAGCATTTT
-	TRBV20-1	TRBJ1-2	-	CSASTTGNYGYTF	TGCAGTGCTAGCACGACCGGTAACTATGGCTACACCTTC
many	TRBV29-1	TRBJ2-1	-	CSVESTRVYNEQFF	TGCAGCGTTGAATCGACCCGGGTCTACAATGAGCAGTTCTTC
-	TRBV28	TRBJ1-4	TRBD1	CASSSHQGGNEKLFF	TGTGCCAGCAGTTCTCATCAGGGGGGGAATGAAAAACTGTTTTTT
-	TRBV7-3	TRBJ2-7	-	CASSLTSRRDSGYEQYF	TGTGCCAGCAGCTTAACGAGCAGGCGGGATTCGGGTTACGAGCAGTACTTC
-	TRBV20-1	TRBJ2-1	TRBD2	CSATVAGGGNEQFF	TGCAGTGCCACCGTGGCGGGAGGTGGCAATGAGCAGTTCTTC
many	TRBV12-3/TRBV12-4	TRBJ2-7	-	CASSLEDSAYEQYF	TGTGCCAGCAGCCTAGAAGACAGCGCTTACGAGCAGTACTTC
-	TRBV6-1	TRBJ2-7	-	CASRGGNSYEQYF	TGTGCCTCCAGGGGGGGAAACTCCTACGAGCAGTACTTC
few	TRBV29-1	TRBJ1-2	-	CSVERDQKRGYTF	TGCAGCGTTGAACGGGACCAGAAACGTGGCTACACCTTC
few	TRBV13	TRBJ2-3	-	CASSLGSVARTDTQYF	TGTGCCAGCAGCTTAGGTTCGGTAGCTCGCACAGATACGCAGTATTTT
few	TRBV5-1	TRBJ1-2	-	CASSSGTPESYGYTF	TGCGCCAGCAGCTCCGGGACACCGGAGAGCTATGGCTACACCTTC
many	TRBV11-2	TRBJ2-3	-	CASSLDGGGTDTQYF	TGTGCCAGCAGCTTGGATGGCGGAGGCACAGATACGCAGTATTTT
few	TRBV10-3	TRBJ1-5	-	CAISGIYGSNQPQHF	TGTGCCATCAGTGGGATCTACGGGAGCAATCAGCCCCAGCATTTT
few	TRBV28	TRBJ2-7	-	CASRRALPYEQYF	TGTGCCAGCAGACGGGCGTTACCCTACGAGCAGTACTTC
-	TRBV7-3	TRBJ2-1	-	CASSPAGRGNEQFF	TGTGCCAGCAGCCCGGCGGGGCGGGGCAATGAGCAGTTCTTC
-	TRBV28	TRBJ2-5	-	CASRPTSNFDWETQYF	TGTGCCAGCAGGCCCACTAGCAATTTCGACTGGGAGACCCAGTACTTC
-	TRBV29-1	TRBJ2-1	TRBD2	CSVLTQTSGGGNERFF	TGCAGCGTTCTGACCCAGACTAGCGGGGGGGGAAATGAGCGGTTCTTC
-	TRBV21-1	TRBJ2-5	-	CASSKAGGDRVGTQYF	TGTGCCAGCAGCAAAGCTGGGGGGGACAGGGTTGGGACCCAGTACTTC
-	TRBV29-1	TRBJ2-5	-	CSVGTQGGETQYF	TGCAGCGTTGGGACCCAGGGTGGTGAGACCCAGTACTTC
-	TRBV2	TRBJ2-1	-	CASSDSDRSSYNEQFF	TGTGCCAGCAGTGATAGTGACAGGAGCTCCTACAATGAGCAGTTCTTC
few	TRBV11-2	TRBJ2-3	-	CASSLDRVGTTDTQYF	TGTGCCAGCAGCTTAGATCGCGTGGGCACCACAGATACGCAGTATTTT
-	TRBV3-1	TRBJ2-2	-	CASSELKGQQMNTGELFF	TGTGCCAGCAGCGAACTTAAGGGGCAGCAGATGAACACCGGGGAGCTGTTTTTT
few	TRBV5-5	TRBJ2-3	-	CASSNQFASVDTQYF	TGTGCCAGCAGCAATCAATTCGCTTCGGTAGATACGCAGTATTTT
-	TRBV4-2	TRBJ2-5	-	CASSQRNGETRYF	TGTGCCAGCAGCCAACGTAACGGGGAGACCCGGTACTTC
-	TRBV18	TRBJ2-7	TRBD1	CASSPRWTGSVYEQYF	TGTGCCAGCTCCCCTCGCTGGACAGGGTCGGTGTACGAGCAGTACTTC
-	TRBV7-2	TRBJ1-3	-	CASSSQTSGNTIYF	TGTGCCAGCAGCTCTCAGACCTCTGGAAACACCATATATTTT
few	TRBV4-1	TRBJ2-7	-	CASSQVPSTGPYEQYF	TGCGCCAGCAGCCAAGTCCCCTCGACAGGCCCCTACGAGCAGTACTTC
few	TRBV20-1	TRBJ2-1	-	CSARSRSGWSNEQFF	TGCAGTGCTCGATCCAGGAGCGGGTGGTCCAATGAGCAGTTCTTC
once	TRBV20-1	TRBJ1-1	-	CSAQGRRGEAFF	TGCAGTGCTCAGGGACGTCGAGGTGAAGCTTTCTTT
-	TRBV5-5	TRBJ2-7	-	CASSLYRRYYEQYF	TGTGCCAGCAGCTTGTACCGTCGATACTACGAGCAGTACTTC
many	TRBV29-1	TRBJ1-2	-	CSVDEGHLYGYTF	TGCAGCGTTGACGAGGGACACCTCTATGGCTACACCTTC
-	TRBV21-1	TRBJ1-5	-	CASSKGDSGNQPQHF	TGTGCCAGCAGCAAAGGGGACAGCGGCAATCAGCCCCAGCATTTT
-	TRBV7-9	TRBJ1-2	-	CASSETRDYGYTF	TGTGCCAGCAGCGAGACGAGGGACTATGGCTACACCTTC
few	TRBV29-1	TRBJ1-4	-	CSVGIGSGKLFF	TGCAGCGTTGGTATAGGGAGCGGAAAACTGTTTTTT